What follows describes a single TCR beta chain. The CDR3 contains 15 residues. Germline V CDR1 and CDR2: MNHEY, SVGAGI. Trimming took off 6 bases at V and 7 bases at J, with 16 bases between the two ends. The sample belongs to a study of blood T cell repertoires in COVID-19. Original handling: Amplified reference gene primers provided the basis for estimating nucleated cell counts. Libraries were prepared by immunoSEQ multiplex PCR; TCRdb keeps only in-frame clonotypes and omits some of them. The DNA was the basis for D and trimming; V, J and clone size are from that table. Among roughly 130,000 clones listed, about nine tenths were seen once.

Sequencing input: peripheral blood. The chain couples TRBV6-5 to TRBJ1-6; D might be TRBD1 (6 bases). This sequence was found in a man between 45 and 60 years old with active COVID-19. In DNA, the CDR3 is TGTGCCAGCAGAGAGGCATTCAGGGGAAATTCACCCCTCCACTTT. It translates to CASREAFRGNSPLHF.